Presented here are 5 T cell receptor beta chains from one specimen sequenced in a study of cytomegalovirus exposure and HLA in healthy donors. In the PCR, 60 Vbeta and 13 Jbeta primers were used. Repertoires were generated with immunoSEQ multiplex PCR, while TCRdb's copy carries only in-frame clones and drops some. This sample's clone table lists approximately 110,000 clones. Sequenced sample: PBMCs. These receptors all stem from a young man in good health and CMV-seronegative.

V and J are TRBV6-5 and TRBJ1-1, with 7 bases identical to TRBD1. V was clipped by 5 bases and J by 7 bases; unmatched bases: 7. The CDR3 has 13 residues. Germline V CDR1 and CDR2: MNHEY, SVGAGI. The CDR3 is CASSKGQPGEAFF. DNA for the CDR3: TGTGCCAGCAGTAAGGGACAGCCCGGTGAAGCTTTCTTT.

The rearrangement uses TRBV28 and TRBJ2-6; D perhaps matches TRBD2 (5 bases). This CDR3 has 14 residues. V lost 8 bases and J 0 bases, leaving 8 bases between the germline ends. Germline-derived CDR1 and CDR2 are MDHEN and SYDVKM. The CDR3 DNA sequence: TGTGCCAGCGGACTCCGCTCTGGGGCCAACGTCCTGACTTTC. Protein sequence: CASGLRSGANVLTF.

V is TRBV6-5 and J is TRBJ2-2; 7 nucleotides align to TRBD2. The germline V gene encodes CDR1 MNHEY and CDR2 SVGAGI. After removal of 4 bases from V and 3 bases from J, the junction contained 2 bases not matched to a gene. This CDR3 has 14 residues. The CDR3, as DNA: TGTGCCAGCAGTTCCCGGGAGGACACCGGGGAGCTGTTTTTT. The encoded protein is CASSSREDTGELFF.

The CDR3 DNA sequence: TGTGCCAGCAGTAACTACTTCAGGGAGGACCAGTTCTTC. This gives the protein CASSNYFREDQFF. The chain has TRBV28 and TRBJ2-1; D may be TRBD2 (6 bases). Trimming shortened V by 5 bases and J by 13 bases, and 18 bases separated the two germline ends. The CDR3 runs 13 residues. Germline-derived CDR1 and CDR2 are MDHEN and SYDVKM.

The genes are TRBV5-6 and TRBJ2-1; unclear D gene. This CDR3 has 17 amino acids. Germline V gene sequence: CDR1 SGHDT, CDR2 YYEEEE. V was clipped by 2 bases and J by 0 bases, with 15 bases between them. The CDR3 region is CASSFLGGRRSYNEQFF. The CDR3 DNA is TGTGCCAGCAGCTTTTTAGGCGGCCGCCGCTCCTACAATGAGCAGTTCTTC.